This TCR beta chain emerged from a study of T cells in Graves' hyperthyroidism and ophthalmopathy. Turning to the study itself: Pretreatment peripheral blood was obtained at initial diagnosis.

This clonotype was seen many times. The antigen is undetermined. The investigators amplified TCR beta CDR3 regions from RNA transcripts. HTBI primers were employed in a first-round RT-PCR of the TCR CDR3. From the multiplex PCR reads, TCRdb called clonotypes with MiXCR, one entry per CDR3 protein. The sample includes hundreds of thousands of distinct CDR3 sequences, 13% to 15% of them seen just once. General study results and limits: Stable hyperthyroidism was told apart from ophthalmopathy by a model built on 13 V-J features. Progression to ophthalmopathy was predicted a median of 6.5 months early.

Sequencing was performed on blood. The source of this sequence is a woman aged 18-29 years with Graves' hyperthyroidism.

The CDR3 reads CAISEPFGGEKDTQYF. For the CDR3, the DNA is TGTGCCATCAGTGAGCCCTTTGGCGGGGAGAAAGATACGCAGTATTTT. The V call is TRBV10-3, the J call TRBJ2-3; TRBD2 might be the D (6 bases). The CDR3 has 16 residues. Trimming pared 2 bases from V and 5 bases from J, leaving 17 bases between. The germline V gene has CDR1 ENHRY and CDR2 SYGVKD.